This T cell receptor beta chain emerged from a study of cytomegalovirus exposure and HLA in healthy donors. Study-wide results and limits: Other equally common chains were less clonally expanded than HLA-associated TCR beta chains, a later analysis showed. A later analysis reportedly found fewer N-insertions in an Asian-associated ancestry cluster than the roughly 670-donor mean. In all likelihood, a cluster of highly shared sequence variants was a sequencing artifact.

Researchers ran the PCR with 60 Vbeta and 13 Jbeta primers. Profiling relied on immunoSEQ multiplex PCR, and the TCRdb table lists in-frame clones only, not all of them. Here the sample spans over 50,000 clones, roughly two thirds being singletons. On this clone itself: Its antigen is not identified.

The ends lost 0 bases at V and 6 bases at J; junction bases unmatched: 8. The CDR3 sequence is 16 residues long. CDR1 is SGDLS and CDR2 is YYNGEE in the germline V gene. Sequenced input: PBMCs. This clonotype was sampled from a middle-aged man in good health and CMV-seropositive. The V and J genes are TRBV9 and TRBJ2-1, with 8 bases aligning to TRBD2. CDR3 DNA sequence: TGTGCCAGCAGCGTAGTAGGTCCGGGACTAGGCAATGAGCAGTTCTTC. Translating gives CASSVVGPGLGNEQFF.